This entry lists 27 T cell receptor beta chains sequenced from one sample in a study of blood T cell repertoires in COVID-19. Produced via immunoSEQ multiplex PCR; TCRdb's table is partial and in-frame only. This sample has 250,000 or so clones, with 90% found just once. Sequenced sample: PBMCs or T cells enriched from blood (not recorded which). Receptors originate from a woman aged 30 to 39 with acute COVID-19.

The genes are TRBV29-1 and TRBJ2-2, with TRBD1 matching 7 bases. Trimming at V came to 4 bases and at J to 2 bases, leaving 4 bases not matched to a gene. The CDR3 is made up of 14 amino acids. Germline loops: CDR1 SQVTM, CDR2 ANQGSEA. This CDR3 reads CSVVDRANTGELFF. The CDR3 region has the DNA TGCAGCGTTGTTGACAGGGCAAACACCGGGGAGCTGTTTTTT.

The sample holds a few counts of this clone. V and J are TRBV6-5 and TRBJ1-2; a weak D match, TRBD1 (6 bases). The ends were cut back, 5 bases at V and 3 bases at J, with 16 bases in the middle. Germline CDR1 and CDR2: MNHEY and SVGAGI. The CDR3 has 15 residues. The CDR3 region is CASSPSRAGDYGYTF. CDR3 DNA sequence: TGTGCCAGCAGTCCCTCAAGGGCAGGGGACTATGGCTACACCTTC.

The CDR3 region has the DNA TGTGCCAGCAGCAAAGCGCGAACCGGGACAGGGGATTTCAATAATTCACCCCTCCACTTT. As protein: CASSKARTGTGDFNNSPLHF. J is TRBJ1-6 and V is TRBV21-1; no DNA check was done on the table's D call, TRBD1. TRBV21-1 is shown as a pseudogene. The CDR3 contains 20 residues.

The V call is TRBV3-1 (or the pseudogene TRBV3-2), the J call TRBJ1-1; D remains unclear. The CDR3 has 13 amino acids. V lost 4 bases, J lost 1 base, and 7 bases lay in between. Germline CDR1 and CDR2: LGHDT and YNNKEL (reference sequence). In DNA, the CDR3 is TGTGCCAGCAGCCGGCTTGAGAACACTGAAGCTTTCTTT. Translated, it gives CASSRLENTEAFF.

This clone has only one observation. The J gene is TRBJ1-3, the V gene TRBV5-1, with a weak D call TRBD1 (6 bases). Trimming shortened V by 4 bases and J by 1 base, and 12 bases separated the two germline ends. CDR3 length: 15 residues. Looked up from germline, CDR1 is SGHRS and CDR2 is YFSETQ. CDR3: CASSPTGWSGNTIYF. DNA for the CDR3: TGCGCCAGCAGCCCAACAGGGTGGTCTGGAAACACCATATATTTT.

The chain links TRBV5-1 to TRBJ1-3; D ambiguous. The CDR3 has 16 residues. V lost 4 bases to trimming and J lost 2 bases, with 16 bases between them. Germline V gives CDR1 SGHRS, CDR2 YFSETQ. For the CDR3, the DNA is TGCGCCAGCAGCCTTGCGGCGGGTATCCCTGGAAACACCATATATTTT. It is translated as CASSLAAGIPGNTIYF.

The chain recombines TRBV29-1 with TRBJ2-1, with 8 positions matching TRBD2. Germline lookup yields CDR1 SQVTM and CDR2 ANQGSEA. V lost 8 bases and J lost 2; bases outside the gene matches: 5. The CDR3 runs to 13 residues. The CDR3 protein is CSSEGLAYNEQFF. The CDR3 DNA reads TGCAGCTCAGAGGGACTAGCCTACAATGAGCAGTTCTTC.

This chain connects TRBV3-1 (or the pseudogene TRBV3-2) to TRBJ2-7; TRBD2 agrees at 12 bases. The V gene end was trimmed by 4 bases and the J gene end by 2 bases; junction bases not matched to a gene: 3. The CDR3 is 15 amino acids. CDR1 and CDR2 (germline): LGHDT, YNNKEL (reference sequence). The CDR3 coding sequence is TGTGCCAGCAGCCGAAGGACTAGCGGGACCTACGAGCAGTACTTC. It translates to CASSRRTSGTYEQYF.

V and J are TRBV6-6 and TRBJ1-1, with a tentative D call TRBD1 (6 bases). The CDR3 is 17 residues long. V lost 5 bases and J 7 bases, leaving 26 bases between the germline ends. The germline gives CDR1 MNHNY, CDR2 SVGAGI (reference sequence). The CDR3, as DNA: TGTGCCAGCAGTCCGGGACACGGCTTGAGTTTGGGTATTGAAGCTTTCTTT. Protein sequence: CASSPGHGLSLGIEAFF.

The CDR3 DNA sequence: TGTGCCAGCAGCGAAACACAATACGAGCAGTACTTC. Encoded protein: CASSETQYEQYF. J is TRBJ2-7 and V is TRBV12-3 or TRBV12-4; D is unclear. Trimming took 6 bases from V and 4 from J, leaving 10 bases between them. The CDR3 has 12 amino acids.

The J gene is TRBJ1-5, the V gene TRBV19; D uncertain. Germline V CDR1 and CDR2: LNHDA, SQIVND (reference sequence). V dropped 3 bases and J dropped 5 bases, with 11 bases sitting between them. The CDR3 covers 14 residues. In DNA, the CDR3 is TGTGCCAGTAGTATCGGAGTCGGGGATCAGCCCCAGCATTTT. Translated, it gives CASSIGVGDQPQHF.

This chain joins TRBV4-2 and TRBJ2-3; D is ambiguous. The ends were cut back, 0 bases at V and 1 base at J, with 8 bases in the middle. Germline values: CDR1 LGHNA, CDR2 YNFKEQ. CDR3 length: 15 residues. CDR3 region: CASSQEGQGTDTQYF. CDR3 nucleotide sequence: TGTGCCAGCAGCCAAGAAGGTCAGGGCACAGATACGCAGTATTTT.

On this clone: Different DNA sequences within this sample yield the same CDR3. The chain uses TRBV18 and TRBJ2-7, with a tentative D call TRBD1 (6 bases). This CDR3 has 15 amino acids. Trimming took off 0 bases at V and 3 bases at J, with 12 bases between the two ends. Germline CDR1 is KGHSH and CDR2 is LQKENI. CDR3: CASSPPPAGVYEQYF. In nucleotides, the CDR3 is TGTGCCAGCTCACCACCACCAGCAGGGGTCTACGAGCAGTACTTC.

This rearrangement joins TRBV3-1 (or the pseudogene TRBV3-2) to TRBJ2-7, with 13 bases fitting TRBD2. This CDR3 contains 14 residues. With 6 bases clipped from V and 7 bases from J, the junction kept 6 bases outside the gene matches. Germline V gives CDR1 LGHDT, CDR2 YNNKEL (reference sequence). CDR3 bases: TGTGCCAGCAGTGCCGGGACTAGCGGGAATGAGCAGTACTTC. As protein: CASSAGTSGNEQYF.

This sequence joins TRBV28 and TRBJ1-6; TRBD1 agrees at 7 bases. Germline values: CDR1 MDHEN, CDR2 SYDVKM. CDR3 length equals 12 residues. Germline trimming cut 10 bases from V and 12 bases from J; bases unmatched to any gene: 9. The CDR3: CATREGARPLHF. CDR3 coding DNA: TGTGCCACCAGAGAGGGGGCGCGACCCCTCCACTTT.

The chain recombines TRBV28 with TRBJ1-2; 10 bases match TRBD1. Germline lookup yields CDR1 MDHEN and CDR2 SYDVKM. The CDR3 runs to 19 residues. V gave up 6 bases and J gave up 4 bases; unmatched junction bases: 20. This CDR3 is CASSLGVSGTGVLSYGYTF. The CDR3 DNA reads TGTGCCAGCAGCTTAGGGGTTTCCGGGACAGGGGTTCTCTCCTATGGCTACACCTTC.

This clone appeared a single time. The chain recombines TRBV29-1 with TRBJ2-1, with 10 nucleotides matching TRBD1. Trimming took 3 bases from V and 9 from J; bases not matched to a gene: 5. Germline values: CDR1 SQVTM, CDR2 ANQGSEA. This CDR3 is built from 13 residues. CDR3 in amino acids: CSVEDRGYGEQFF. CDR3 DNA sequence: TGCAGCGTTGAGGACAGGGGGTACGGTGAGCAGTTCTTC.

This clone has only one observation. The chain couples TRBV9 to TRBJ2-1, with 7 bases matching TRBD2. This CDR3 spans 14 amino acids. V shed 1 base and J 12 bases; nucleotides not matched to a gene: 10. Germline CDR1 SGDLS, CDR2 YYNGEE. The CDR3: CASSVMLDGEGQFF. The CDR3 DNA reads as TGTGCCAGCAGCGTAATGCTAGACGGGGAGGGGCAGTTCTTC.

The J gene is TRBJ2-7, the V gene TRBV6-4, with 8 bases aligning to TRBD1. With V trimmed by 5 bases and J by 6 bases, 12 bases remained unmatched. The CDR3 loop spans 15 amino acids. CDR1 is MRHNA, CDR2 SNTAGT, per germline. The CDR3 coding sequence is TGTGCCAGCAGTCCGACAGGGGCAGGTGGGGTCGAGCAGTACTTC. Protein sequence: CASSPTGAGGVEQYF.

The V gene is TRBV19, the J gene TRBJ2-7, with 10 positions matching TRBD2. Germline V gives CDR1 LNHDA, CDR2 SQIVND (reference sequence). V gave up 2 bases and J gave up 3 bases; unmatched junction bases: 7. The CDR3 is 16 residues long. The CDR3, as DNA: TGTGCCAGTAGTATATCTAGCGGGAGTGGAGGCTACGAGCAGTACTTC. It is translated as CASSISSGSGGYEQYF.

This chain links TRBV10-3 with TRBJ1-5; 8 bases fit TRBD1. The J segment lost 6 bases and the V segment lost 0 bases, leaving 16 bases of the junction unmatched. The CDR3 is made up of 19 amino acids. Germline V gene lookup returns CDR1 ENHRY and CDR2 SYGVKD. The CDR3 loop reads CAISESNPDIGQGRQPQHF. CDR3 coding DNA: TGTGCCATCAGTGAGTCGAATCCCGATATAGGACAGGGACGTCAGCCCCAGCATTTT.

The genes are TRBV7-6 and TRBJ2-5; 8 bases are shared with TRBD2. Looked up from germline, CDR1 is SGHVS and CDR2 is FNYEAQ. This CDR3 region has 17 residues. J was trimmed by 4 bases and V by 5 bases; bases with no gene match: 15. The CDR3: CASSQYFRQAGGETQYF. The CDR3 coding sequence is TGTGCCAGCAGCCAATACTTCAGACAGGCGGGGGGAGAGACCCAGTACTTC.

This rearrangement joins TRBV7-9 to TRBJ2-1; TRBD2 aligns across 7 bases. J gave up 7 bases and V 2 bases, and 8 bases lay outside the gene matches. The CDR3 loop spans 15 amino acids. The germline V gene encodes CDR1 SEHNR and CDR2 FQNEAQ (reference sequence). The CDR3 loop reads CASSLWAGAANEQFF. The CDR3 DNA follows: TGTGCCAGCAGCTTATGGGCGGGAGCCGCTAATGAGCAGTTCTTC.

The CDR3 sequence: CASRGPGDTGELFF. The CDR3 nucleotides are TGTGCCAGCAGGGGGCCAGGGGACACCGGGGAGCTGTTTTTT. The genes are TRBV2 and TRBJ2-2, with D tentatively TRBD1 (6 bases). The CDR3 has 14 residues. Trimming took off 6 bases at V and 3 bases at J, with 11 bases between the two ends. Germline V gene lookup returns CDR1 SNHLY and CDR2 FYNNEI. Drawing the rest from reference TRBV2 and TRBJ2-2, the complete variable domain is EPEVTQTPSHQVTQMGQEVILRCVPISNHLYFYWYRQILGQKVEFLVSFYNNEISEKSEIFDDQFSVERPDGSNFTLKIRSTKLEDSAMYFCASRGPGDTGELFFGEGSRLTVL.

The V gene is TRBV5-1, the J gene TRBJ2-7; possible D gene TRBD1, 5 bases. CDR1 and CDR2 from the germline V gene are SGHRS and YFSETQ. The CDR3 is 15 residues long. The V gene lost 1 base and the J gene lost 6 bases, with 17 bases spanning the gap. The DNA for the CDR3 is TGCGCCAGCAGCTTGAGGGGTTCGAAGATCTTCGAGCAGTACTTC. It specifies CASSLRGSKIFEQYF.

The chain couples TRBV14 to TRBJ2-1, with 10 bases that match TRBD2. From germline, CDR1 is SGHDN and CDR2 FVKESK. The CDR3 consists of 16 residues. The J segment lost 4 bases and the V segment lost 4 bases, leaving 7 bases of the junction unmatched. This chain's CDR3 is CASSRTLLAGYNEQFF. DNA of the CDR3: TGTGCCAGCAGCCGCACCCTACTAGCGGGATACAATGAGCAGTTCTTC. The whole variable domain, remainder taken from reference TRBV14 and TRBJ2-1, is EAGVTQFPSHSVIEKGQTVTLRCDPISGHDNLYWYRRVMGKEIKFLLHFVKESKQDESGMPNNRFLAERTGGTYSTLKVQPAELEDSGVYFCASSRTLLAGYNEQFFGPGTRLTVL.

V and J are TRBV24-1 and TRBJ1-4; possible D gene TRBD1, 6 bases. The CDR3 contains 15 residues. The germline V and J ends were trimmed by 4 bases and 4 bases, with 12 bases remaining between them. From germline, CDR1 is KGHDR and CDR2 SFDVKD. CDR3 sequence: CATSDSDSGNEKLFF. The CDR3 DNA is TGTGCCACCAGTGACTCGGACAGCGGTAATGAAAAACTGTTTTTT.